These 12 T cell receptor beta chains came from one sample sequenced in a study of T cell repertoires in cytomegalovirus infection. TCRdb reprocessed the reads with MiXCR, giving one entry per CDR3 protein. The sample carries 110,000 to 150,000 distinct CDR3 sequences, approximately 5.9% recorded once. Sequenced input: PBMCs. These receptors were collected from a human donor in good health (CMV status not recorded). Some clones in this sample may be carry-over from other donors' samples.

In its sample, this clonotype was seen a few times. The V call is TRBV4-3, the J call TRBJ2-3; the D gene is possibly TRBD2 (5 bases). The CDR3 runs to 13 residues. Germline loops: CDR1 LGHNA, CDR2 YSLEER. Trimming removed 2 bases at V and 4 bases at J, with 7 bases between. CDR3 DNA sequence: TGCGCCAGCAGCCAAACGCGGGCAGATACGCAGTATTTT. It is translated as CASSQTRADTQYF.

In this sample, this clonotype turned up many times. The rearrangement links TRBV7-9 to TRBJ1-1; the D is unclear. From germline, CDR1 is SEHNR and CDR2 FQNEAQ (reference sequence). This CDR3 has 13 amino acids. Trimming pared 5 bases from V and 1 base from J, leaving 8 bases between. CDR3 region: CASSPPWNTEAFF. In DNA form, the CDR3 reads TGTGCCAGCAGCCCCCCATGGAACACTGAAGCTTTCTTT. The whole variable domain, remainder taken from reference TRBV7-9 and TRBJ1-1, is DTGVSQNPRHKITKRGQNVTFRCDPISEHNRLYWYRQTLGQGPEFLTYFQNEAQLEKSRLLSDRFSAERPKGSFSTLEIQRTEQGDSAMYLCASSPPWNTEAFFGQGTRLTVV.

This clonotype appeared many times. The J gene is TRBJ2-1, the V gene TRBV7-6; 8 bases are a match to TRBD2. This CDR3 contains 15 residues. Looked up from germline, CDR1 is SGHVS and CDR2 is FNYEAQ. The V and J ends lost 0 bases and 8 bases, in that order; junction bases with no gene match: 6. CDR3 sequence reads: CASSLASGARDEQFF. The CDR3 DNA follows: TGTGCCAGCAGCTTAGCTAGCGGGGCGCGTGATGAGCAGTTCTTC.

This clonotype has at least ten counts. The J gene is TRBJ1-1, the V gene TRBV28; tentatively, D is TRBD1 (6 bases). The ends were cut back, 6 bases at V and 4 bases at J, with 18 bases in the middle. This CDR3 is 15 amino acids long. Looked up from germline, CDR1 is MDHEN and CDR2 is SYDVKM. DNA for the CDR3: TGTGCCAGCAGACCCCGGGGGGGGCAAGGCACTGAAGCTTTCTTT. This codes for CASRPRGGQGTEAFF.

This clonotype was picked up a small number of times. This chain links TRBV20-1 with TRBJ1-2; D call uncertain. CDR3 length: 11 amino acids. V shed 7 bases and J shed 7 bases, with 13 bases lying between them. Germline loops: CDR1 DFQATT, CDR2 SNEGSKA (reference sequence). The chain's CDR3 is CSVFSTFGYTF. CDR3 coding DNA: TGCAGTGTTTTTTCGACTTTTGGCTACACCTTC.

This clonotype was recorded many times. The chain has TRBV5-6 and TRBJ2-3; TRBD1 matches 10 bases. CDR1 is SGHDT and CDR2 is YYEEEE in the germline V gene. This CDR3 contains 16 residues. The V segment lost 0 bases and the J segment 2 bases; nucleotides outside the gene matches: 3. As DNA, the CDR3 is TGTGCCAGCAGCTTGGGACAGGGGGCCGCCACAGATACGCAGTATTTT. Translation gives CASSLGQGAATDTQYF.

This clonotype was seen many times. The chain employs TRBV14 and TRBJ2-7, with a possible D match to TRBD2 (5 bases). The V gene lost 5 bases and the J gene lost 6 bases, with 20 bases spanning the gap. The CDR3 has 15 residues. Germline V CDR1 and CDR2: SGHDN, FVKESK. CDR3 loop: CASSSAGRVRGEQYF. The DNA for the CDR3 is TGTGCCAGCAGCTCTGCGGGCCGGGTACGAGGCGAGCAGTACTTC.

In its sample, this clonotype was seen many times. The rearrangement links TRBV7-2 to TRBJ1-6; D not resolved. Trimming left V 1 base short and J 8 bases short, with 15 bases between. The CDR3 loop spans 16 amino acids. CDR1 SGHTA and CDR2 FQGNSA come from the germline V gene. The CDR3 DNA reads as TGTGCCAGCAGCTTAGGTTTGGGTTGGGGTGATTCACCCCTCCACTTT. Its translation is CASSLGLGWGDSPLHF. The full variable domain, rest sourced from reference TRBV7-2 and TRBJ1-6, is GAGVSQSPSNKVTEKGKDVELRCDPISGHTALYWYRQSLGQGLEFLIYFQGNSAPDKSGLPSDRFSAERTGGSVSTLTIQRTQQEDSAVYLCASSLGLGWGDSPLHFGNGTRLTVT.

This clonotype was picked up a small number of times. This sequence joins TRBV19 and TRBJ2-1; D possibly matches TRBD1 or TRBD2 (5 bases each). Looked up from germline, CDR1 is LNHDA and CDR2 is SQIVND (reference sequence). The length of the CDR3 is 13 residues. Trimming pared 2 bases from V and 6 bases from J, leaving 8 bases between. CDR3 nucleotides: TGTGCCAGTAGTATACGGGGCCCCAATGAGCAGTTCTTC. Amino acid sequence: CASSIRGPNEQFF.

This clonotype was recorded at least ten times. This rearrangement joins TRBV19 to TRBJ1-2, with a tentative D call TRBD1 (5 bases). Trimming removed 5 bases at V and 3 bases at J, with 19 bases between. There are 16 residues in the CDR3. CDR1 is LNHDA and CDR2 is SQIVND in the germline V gene (reference sequence). The CDR3 nucleotides are TGTGCCAGTAGTCCAAGCGACTGGGGCGGCGACTATGGCTACACCTTC. This gives the protein CASSPSDWGGDYGYTF. The variable domain in full, with the rest retrieved from reference TRBV19 and TRBJ1-2, is DGGITQSPKYLFRKEGQNVTLSCEQNLNHDAMYWYRQDPGQGLRLIYYSQIVNDFQKGDIAEGYSVSREKKESFPLTVTSAQKNPTAFYLCASSPSDWGGDYGYTFGSGTRLTVV.

This clonotype was detected many times. The gene calls are TRBV7-8 and TRBJ1-1, with D perhaps matching TRBD1 (6 bases). CDR3 length equals 13 residues. Trimming removed 3 bases at V and 7 bases at J, with 12 bases between. Germline V gene sequence: CDR1 SGHVS, CDR2 FQNEAQ. The CDR3 DNA sequence: TGTGCCAGCAGCTTTGGCGGGGGCTATGAAGCTTTCTTT. Protein: CASSFGGGYEAFF.

The table lists this clonotype with many counts. V is TRBV30 and J is TRBJ2-4; possible D gene TRBD2, 5 bases. This CDR3 has 17 residues. Trimming removed 0 bases at V and 2 bases at J, with 17 bases between. Looked up from germline, CDR1 is GTSNPN and CDR2 is SVGIG (reference sequence). In DNA form, the CDR3 reads TGTGCCTGGAGTGTATACGGTGTTAGCGCTTCCAAAAACATTCAGTACTTC. This codes for CAWSVYGVSASKNIQYF.